This is a list of T cell receptor beta chains from one sample in a study of CD8+ T cells in alopecia areata. Produced via immunoSEQ multiplex PCR; TCRdb's table is partial and in-frame only. The sample records more than 200,000 clones, roughly 44% being singletons. The specimen comprised CD4+ T cells sorted from blood, sampled around week 37, from a patient treated with tofacitinib. Source of these receptors: a human donor with alopecia areata. The CDR3 runs from the conserved cysteine through the conserved F or W. The D gene is left open where the match is weak. Clone size is given for some rows only: seen once, a few or many times, or a class if the clone is expanded.

J | D | size | V | DNA | CDR3
TRBJ2-2 | TRBD2 | - | TRBV15 | TGTGCCACCAGCAGATCAACTAGCGGGAGAGGGTTGGGCGGGGAGCTGTTTTTT | CATSRSTSGRGLGGELFF
TRBJ1-2 | - | - | TRBV5-4 | TGTGCCAGCAGCTTCCCCAGGGTAGACGGCGACACCTTC | CASSFPRVDGDTF
TRBJ2-4 | TRBD1 | few | TRBV11-1 | TGTGCCAGCAGCCGCGACAGGGTGGGGACCAAAAACATTCAGTACTTC | CASSRDRVGTKNIQYF
TRBJ2-5 | - | few | TRBV5-1 | TGCGCCAGCAGCTCCAGAGGGGGCCAAGAGACCCAGTACTTC | CASSSRGGQETQYF
TRBJ2-1 | TRBD1 | - | TRBV5-6 | TGTGCCAGCAGCTTGCGGACAGGCTCCTACAATGAGCAGTTCTTC | CASSLRTGSYNEQFF
TRBJ2-1 | TRBD2 | - | TRBV4-1 | TGCGCCAGCAGCCAACCTAGCGGGGGTGGGAATCGGCAGTTCTTC | CASSQPSGGGNRQFF
TRBJ2-2 | - | - | TRBV19 | TGTGCCAGTTACGGACTGACCGGGGAGCTGTTTTTT | CASYGLTGELFF
TRBJ1-2 | - | - | TRBV29-1 | TGCAGCGTTGAAGATCATGCGTCGAGGGGAATCGGCTACACCTTC | CSVEDHASRGIGYTF
TRBJ2-7 | - | - | TRBV30 | TGTGCCTGGAGTGGGGCGATAGGGGAGCAGTACTTC | CAWSGAIGEQYF
TRBJ2-1 | - | few | TRBV4-2 | TGTGCCAGCAGCCAAGGGAACTTCAACAGGAATGAGCAGTTCTTC | CASSQGNFNRNEQFF
TRBJ2-7 | - | - | TRBV5-1 | TGCGCCAGCAGCTTGGCAGGAGAGCAGTACTTC | CASSLAGEQYF
TRBJ1-2 | - | - | TRBV30 | TGTGCCTTGCGGACAGTTGCTTCCAACTATGGCTACACCTTC | CALRTVASNYGYTF
TRBJ1-4 | TRBD1 | - | TRBV5-6 | TGTGCCAGCAGCTTTGGGACAGACAATGAAAAACTGTTTTTT | CASSFGTDNEKLFF
TRBJ2-7 | TRBD1 | few | TRBV7-2 | TGTGCCAGCAGCCCAGGTGGGGGACAGGGGGAGTACGAGCAGTACTTC | CASSPGGGQGEYEQYF
TRBJ2-1 | - | few | TRBV7-9 | TGTGCCAGCAGCTTAGCTAGGTTACTTAGCTCCTACAATGAGCAGTTCTTC | CASSLARLLSSYNEQFF
TRBJ2-5 | - | once | TRBV6-1 | TGTGCCAGCCGGGACTCAGGGGAGACCCAGTACTTC | CASRDSGETQYF
TRBJ2-7 | - | - | TRBV30 | TGTGCCTGGAGTCAGGACTCGTCTCGGGAGCAGTACTTC | CAWSQDSSREQYF
TRBJ2-1 | TRBD2 | - | TRBV7-2 | TGTGCCAGCAGCCTGACTAGCGGGAGTCAGTGGTTCTTC | CASSLTSGSQWFF
TRBJ2-5 | TRBD1 | once | TRBV20-1 | TGCAGTGCTTGGGACAGGACAACTCAGTACTTC | CSAWDRTTQYF
TRBJ1-5 | - | - | TRBV6-5 | TGTGCCAGCAGTTACTCGAAGGATCAGCCCCAGCATTTT | CASSYSKDQPQHF
TRBJ2-7 | TRBD1 | few | TRBV2 | TGTGCCAGCAGCCTTGCCGGGACAGGGAGTTACGAGCAGTACTTC | CASSLAGTGSYEQYF
TRBJ1-2 | TRBD1 | few | TRBV27 | TGTGCCAGCAGAAGGGACAGGGTTGACTATGGCTACACCTTC | CASRRDRVDYGYTF
TRBJ2-7 | TRBD2 | - | TRBV7-8 | TGTGCCAGCACCCCCGTGGCTAGCGGAGCCTACGAGCAGTACTTC | CASTPVASGAYEQYF
TRBJ1-2 | TRBD1 | - | TRBV7-3 | TGTGCCAGCAGTCATTCACCGGGACAGAGAACTGGCTACACCTTC | CASSHSPGQRTGYTF
TRBJ2-7 | - | - | TRBV7-2 | TGTGCCAGCAGCTTGAGTCCAGAAGTCGGAGAGCAGTACTTC | CASSLSPEVGEQYF
TRBJ1-4 | - | - | TRBV28 | TGTGCCAGCAGTTTAGGCCTCGGACGGCGAGAAAAACTGTTTTTT | CASSLGLGRREKLFF
TRBJ1-2 | - | few | TRBV5-4 | TGTGCCAGCAGCTTGGTCGAGAGGGGCTACACCTTC | CASSLVERGYTF
TRBJ2-5 | TRBD2 | - | TRBV18 | TGTGCCAGCTCACTTAAGCGGGAGGAGGCGACCCAGTACTTC | CASSLKREEATQYF
TRBJ2-3 | TRBD2 | few | TRBV6-1 | TGTGCCAGCAGGACGGGAGCGGGAGGCTCAGATACGCAGTATTTT | CASRTGAGGSDTQYF
TRBJ2-3 | TRBD2 | - | TRBV2 | TGTGCCAGCAGCCCGGAGCGGGAGGGCACAGATACGCAGTATTTT | CASSPEREGTDTQYF
TRBJ1-2 | TRBD1 | - | TRBV18 | TGTGCCAGCTCACCCTCGACAGGGTTGGGCTATGGCTACACCTTC | CASSPSTGLGYGYTF
TRBJ1-2 | - | few | TRBV4-1 | TGCGCCAGCAGCCAAGAGCGGGGGTTCAGCTATGGCTACACCTTC | CASSQERGFSYGYTF
TRBJ2-7 | TRBD2 | - | TRBV30 | TGTGCCTGGAGTCCCGGGACTAGCGGGAGGAGGTCCATCGAGCAGTACTTC | CAWSPGTSGRRSIEQYF
TRBJ2-1 | TRBD2 | - | TRBV2 | TGTGCCAGCAGTCGGAACAGCGGGAGGACAAATGAGCAGTTCTTC | CASSRNSGRTNEQFF
TRBJ1-4 | - | - | TRBV29-1 | TGCAGCGGGGGCGGCTCCGGGGAAAAACTGTTTTTT | CSGGGSGEKLFF
TRBJ1-5 | - | - | TRBV2 | TGTGCCAGCAGTGAAGGGCTTGGGCAGCCCCAGCATTTT | CASSEGLGQPQHF
TRBJ1-1 | - | - | TRBV6-5 | TGTGCCAGCAGTGCGGGACGGACGAACACTGAAGCTTTCTTT | CASSAGRTNTEAFF
TRBJ2-2 | - | few | TRBV29-1 | TGCAGCGGGGGAGTGGCCGGGGAGCTGTTTTTT | CSGGVAGELFF
TRBJ1-2 | - | few | TRBV30 | TGTGCCTGGCTGGGGGACAACCACTATGGCTACACCTTC | CAWLGDNHYGYTF
TRBJ2-5 | - | - | TRBV7-2 | TGTGCCAGCAGCCGAGTCGGTCGACAAGAGACCCAGTACTTC | CASSRVGRQETQYF
TRBJ1-4 | - | many | TRBV7-2 | TGTGCCAGCAGCTTAGGGACGGCTAAACTGTTTTTT | CASSLGTAKLFF
TRBJ2-5 | - | - | TRBV30 | TGTGCCTGGACCATTGGGGAGACCCAGTACTTC | CAWTIGETQYF
TRBJ1-1 | - | - | TRBV4-2 | TGTGCCAGCAGCCGAAGTGGAGTAGGGAGAATGAACACTGAAGCTTTCTTT | CASSRSGVGRMNTEAFF
TRBJ1-1 | TRBD1 | - | TRBV29-1 | TGCAGCGCCTCCGACAGGGTGAACACTGAAGCTTTCTTT | CSASDRVNTEAFF
TRBJ2-7 | TRBD2 | - | TRBV15 | TGTGCCACCAGCAAAGCGGGAGACTCCTACGAGCAGTACTTC | CATSKAGDSYEQYF
TRBJ2-7 | TRBD2 | few | TRBV30 | TGTGCCTGGACCGAAAGGACTAGCATCACCTACGAGCAGTACTTC | CAWTERTSITYEQYF
TRBJ2-1 | TRBD2 | few | TRBV5-1 | TGCGCCAGCAAGCTAGCGGGATCCAATGAGCAGTTCTTC | CASKLAGSNEQFF